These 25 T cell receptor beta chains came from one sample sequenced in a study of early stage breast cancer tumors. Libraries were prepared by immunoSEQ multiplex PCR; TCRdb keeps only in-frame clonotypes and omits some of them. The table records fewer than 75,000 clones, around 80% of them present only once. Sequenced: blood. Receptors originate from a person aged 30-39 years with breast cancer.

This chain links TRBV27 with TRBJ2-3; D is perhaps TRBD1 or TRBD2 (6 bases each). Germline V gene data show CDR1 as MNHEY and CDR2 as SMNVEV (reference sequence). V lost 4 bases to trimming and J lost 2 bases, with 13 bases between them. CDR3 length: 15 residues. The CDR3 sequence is CASSSPGAPTDTQYF. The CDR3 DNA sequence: TGTGCCAGCAGTTCGCCGGGGGCCCCCACAGATACGCAGTATTTT.

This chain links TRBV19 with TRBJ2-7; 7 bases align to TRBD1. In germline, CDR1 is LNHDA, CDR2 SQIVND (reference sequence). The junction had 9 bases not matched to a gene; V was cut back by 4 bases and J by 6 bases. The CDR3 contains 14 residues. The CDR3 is CASSTTGSNGEQYF. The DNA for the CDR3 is TGTGCCAGTAGTACGACAGGGTCTAATGGCGAGCAGTACTTC.

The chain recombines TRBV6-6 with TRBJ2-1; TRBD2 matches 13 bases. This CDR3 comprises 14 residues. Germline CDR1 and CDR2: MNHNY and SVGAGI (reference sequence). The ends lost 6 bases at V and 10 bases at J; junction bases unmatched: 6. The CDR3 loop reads CASSVGLAGTEQFF. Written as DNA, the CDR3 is TGTGCCAGCAGCGTGGGACTAGCGGGAACCGAGCAGTTCTTC.

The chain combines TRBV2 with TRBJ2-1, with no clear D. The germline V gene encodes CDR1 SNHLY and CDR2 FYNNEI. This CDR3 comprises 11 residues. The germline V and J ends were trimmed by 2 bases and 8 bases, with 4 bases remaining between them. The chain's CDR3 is CASSELHEQFF. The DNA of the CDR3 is TGTGCCAGCAGTGAACTTCATGAGCAGTTCTTC.

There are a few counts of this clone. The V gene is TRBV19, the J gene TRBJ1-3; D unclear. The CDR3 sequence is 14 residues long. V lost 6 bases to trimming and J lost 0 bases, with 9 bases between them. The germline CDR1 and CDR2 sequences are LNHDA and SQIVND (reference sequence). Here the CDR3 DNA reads TGTGCCAGTAGGATGGCAAGCTCTGGAAACACCATATATTTT. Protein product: CASRMASSGNTIYF.

CDR3 residues: CASSEPAGSYSNQPQHF. The CDR3 bases are TGTGCCAGCAGTGAACCGGCAGGGAGCTATAGCAATCAGCCCCAGCATTTT. The chain combines TRBV2 with TRBJ1-5; weak D call: TRBD1 (5 bases). V lost 2 bases and J lost 0, with 14 bases in between. This CDR3 contains 17 residues. Germline assignment: CDR1 SNHLY and CDR2 FYNNEI.

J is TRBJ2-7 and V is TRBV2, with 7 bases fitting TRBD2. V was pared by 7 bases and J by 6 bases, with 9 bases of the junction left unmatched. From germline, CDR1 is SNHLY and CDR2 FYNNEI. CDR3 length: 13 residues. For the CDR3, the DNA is TGTGCCAGCACCCCTCGGGGGGATAGCGAGCAGTACTTC. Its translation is CASTPRGDSEQYF.

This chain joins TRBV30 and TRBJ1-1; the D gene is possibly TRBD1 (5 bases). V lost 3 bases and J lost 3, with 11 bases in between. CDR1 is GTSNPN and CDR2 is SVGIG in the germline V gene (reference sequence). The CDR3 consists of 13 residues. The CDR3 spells CAWRKGRDTEAFF. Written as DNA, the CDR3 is TGTGCCTGGAGAAAGGGCAGGGACACTGAAGCTTTCTTT. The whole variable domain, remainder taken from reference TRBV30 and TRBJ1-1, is SQTIHQWPATLVQPVGSPLSLECTVEGTSNPNLYWYRQAAGRGLQLLFYSVGIGQISSEVPQNLSASRPQDRQFILSSKKLLLSDSGFYLCAWRKGRDTEAFFGQGTRLTVV.

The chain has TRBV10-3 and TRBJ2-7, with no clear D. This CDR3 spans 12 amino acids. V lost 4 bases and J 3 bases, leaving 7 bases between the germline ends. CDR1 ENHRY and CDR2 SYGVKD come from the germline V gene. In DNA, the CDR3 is TGTGCCATCAGTGGCCAGAACTACGAGCAGTACTTC. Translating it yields CAISGQNYEQYF.

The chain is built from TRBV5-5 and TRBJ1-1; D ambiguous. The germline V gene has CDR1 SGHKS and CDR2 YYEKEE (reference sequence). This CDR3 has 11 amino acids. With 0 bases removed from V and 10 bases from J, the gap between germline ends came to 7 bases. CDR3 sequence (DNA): TGTGCCAGCAGCTTGGTATACGGAGCTTTCTTT. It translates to CASSLVYGAFF.

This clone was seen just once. CDR3 nucleotide sequence: TGTGCCAGCAGTTTAGGGGCAGATACGCAGTATTTT. It codes for CASSLGADTQYF. This sequence joins TRBV28 and TRBJ2-3; D is ambiguous. Germline V gene data show CDR1 as MDHEN and CDR2 as SYDVKM. The CDR3 spans 12 residues. The V gene lost 2 bases and the J gene lost 4 bases, with 4 bases spanning the gap.

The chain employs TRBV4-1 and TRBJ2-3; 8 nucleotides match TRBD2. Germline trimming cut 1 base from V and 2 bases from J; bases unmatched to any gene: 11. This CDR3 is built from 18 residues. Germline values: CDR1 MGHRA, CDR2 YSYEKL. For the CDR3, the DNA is TGCGCCAGCAGCCAAGCGGGGGGGACCTCCTTCCCCACAGATACGCAGTATTTT. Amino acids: CASSQAGGTSFPTDTQYF.

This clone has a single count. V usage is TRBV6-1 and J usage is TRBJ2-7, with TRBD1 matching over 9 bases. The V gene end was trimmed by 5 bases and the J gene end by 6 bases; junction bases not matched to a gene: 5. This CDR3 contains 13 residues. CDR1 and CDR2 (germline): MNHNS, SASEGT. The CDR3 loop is CASSSQGAAEQYF. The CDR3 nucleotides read TGTGCCAGCAGTTCACAGGGGGCGGCCGAGCAGTACTTC.

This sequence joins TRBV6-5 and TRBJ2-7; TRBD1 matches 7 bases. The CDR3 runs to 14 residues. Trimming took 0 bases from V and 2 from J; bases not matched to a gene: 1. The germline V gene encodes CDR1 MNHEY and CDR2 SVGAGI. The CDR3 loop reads CASSYSGTAYEQYF. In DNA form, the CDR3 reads TGTGCCAGCAGTTACTCTGGGACAGCCTACGAGCAGTACTTC.

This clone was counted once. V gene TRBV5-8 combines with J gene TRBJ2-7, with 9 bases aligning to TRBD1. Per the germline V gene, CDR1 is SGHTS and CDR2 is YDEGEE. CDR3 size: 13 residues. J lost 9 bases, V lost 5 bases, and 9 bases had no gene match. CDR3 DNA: TGTGCCAGCAGTCCCGGGACAGGGTTTGCGCAGTACTTC. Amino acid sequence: CASSPGTGFAQYF.

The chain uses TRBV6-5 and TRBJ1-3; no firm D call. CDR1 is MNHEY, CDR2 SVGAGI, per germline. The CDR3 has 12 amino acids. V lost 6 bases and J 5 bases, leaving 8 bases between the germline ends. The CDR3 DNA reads TGTGCCAGCAGGGCAGAAAGAAACACCATATATTTT. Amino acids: CASRAERNTIYF.

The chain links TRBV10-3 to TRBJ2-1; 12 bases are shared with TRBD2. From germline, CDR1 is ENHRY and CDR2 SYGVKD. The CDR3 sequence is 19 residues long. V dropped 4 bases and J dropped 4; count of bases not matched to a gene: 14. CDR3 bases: TGTGCCATCAGTGGCACAATTTCTAGCGGGAGGGCCTCTTACAATGAGCAGTTCTTC. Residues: CAISGTISSGRASYNEQFF.

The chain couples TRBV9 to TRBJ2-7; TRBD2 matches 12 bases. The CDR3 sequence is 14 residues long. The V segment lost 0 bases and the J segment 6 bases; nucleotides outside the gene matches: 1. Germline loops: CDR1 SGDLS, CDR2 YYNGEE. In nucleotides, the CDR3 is TGTGCCAGCAGCGTAGGACTAGCGGGAGCCGAGCAGTACTTC. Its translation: CASSVGLAGAEQYF.

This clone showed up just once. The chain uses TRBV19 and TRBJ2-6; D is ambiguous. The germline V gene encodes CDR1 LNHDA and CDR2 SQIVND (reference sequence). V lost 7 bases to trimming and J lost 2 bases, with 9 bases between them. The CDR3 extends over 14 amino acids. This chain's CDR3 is CASNIAPGANVLTF. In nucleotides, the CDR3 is TGTGCCAGTAATATCGCCCCTGGGGCCAACGTCCTGACTTTC. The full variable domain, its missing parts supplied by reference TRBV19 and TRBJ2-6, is DGGITQSPKYLFRKEGQNVTLSCEQNLNHDAMYWYRQDPGQGLRLIYYSQIVNDFQKGDIAEGYSVSREKKESFPLTVTSAQKNPTAFYLCASNIAPGANVLTFGAGSRLTVL.

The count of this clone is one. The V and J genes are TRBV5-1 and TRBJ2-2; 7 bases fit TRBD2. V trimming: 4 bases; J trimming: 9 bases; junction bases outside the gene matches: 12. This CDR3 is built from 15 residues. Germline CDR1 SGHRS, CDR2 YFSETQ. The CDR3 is CASSPRSGSTRELFF. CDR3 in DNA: TGCGCCAGCAGCCCCCGTAGCGGGTCTACCCGGGAGCTGTTTTTT.

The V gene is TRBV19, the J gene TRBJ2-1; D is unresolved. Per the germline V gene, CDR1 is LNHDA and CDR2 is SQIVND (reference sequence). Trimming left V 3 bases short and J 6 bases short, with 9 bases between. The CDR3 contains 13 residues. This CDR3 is CASSIGLSNEQFF. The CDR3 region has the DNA TGTGCCAGTAGTATTGGATTGAGCAATGAGCAGTTCTTC.

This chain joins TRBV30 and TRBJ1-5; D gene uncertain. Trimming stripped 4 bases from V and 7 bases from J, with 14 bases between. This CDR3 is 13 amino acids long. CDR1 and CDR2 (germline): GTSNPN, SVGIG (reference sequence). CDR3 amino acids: CAWNRGFRQPQHF. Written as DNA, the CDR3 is TGTGCCTGGAATCGAGGGTTTCGGCAGCCCCAGCATTTT.

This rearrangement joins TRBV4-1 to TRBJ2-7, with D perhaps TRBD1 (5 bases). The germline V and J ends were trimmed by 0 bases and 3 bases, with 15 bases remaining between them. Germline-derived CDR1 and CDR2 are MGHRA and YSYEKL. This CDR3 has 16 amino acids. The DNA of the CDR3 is TGCGCCAGCAGCCAAGAGATTCGGAGAAGGGGCTACGAGCAGTACTTC. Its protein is CASSQEIRRRGYEQYF.

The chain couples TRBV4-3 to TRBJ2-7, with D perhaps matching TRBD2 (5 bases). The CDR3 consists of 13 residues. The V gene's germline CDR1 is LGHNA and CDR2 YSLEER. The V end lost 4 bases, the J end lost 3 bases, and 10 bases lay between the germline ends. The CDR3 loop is CASSPEVGYEQYF. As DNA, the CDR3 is TGCGCCAGCAGCCCGGAGGTCGGCTACGAGCAGTACTTC.

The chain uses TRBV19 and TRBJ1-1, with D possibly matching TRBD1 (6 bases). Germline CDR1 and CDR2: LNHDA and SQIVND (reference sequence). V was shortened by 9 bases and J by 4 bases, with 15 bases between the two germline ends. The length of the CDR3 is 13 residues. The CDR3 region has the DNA TGTGCCAGCAAGTGGGGAGGGGGCACTGAAGCTTTCTTT. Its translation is CASKWGGGTEAFF. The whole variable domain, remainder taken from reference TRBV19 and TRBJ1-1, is DGGITQSPKYLFRKEGQNVTLSCEQNLNHDAMYWYRQDPGQGLRLIYYSQIVNDFQKGDIAEGYSVSREKKESFPLTVTSAQKNPTAFYLCASKWGGGTEAFFGQGTRLTVV.